The clone carrying this T cell receptor beta chain was observed a few times. Germline V gene lookup returns CDR1 SGHAT and CDR2 FQDESV (reference sequence). There are 18 residues in the CDR3. The germline V and J ends were trimmed by 0 bases and 0 bases, with 14 bases remaining between them. The source of the sample is a study of T-cell reconstitution after alpha-beta-depleted transplantation in children. Unique molecular identifiers featured in how the TCRbeta library was prepared. MiXCR was run by TCRdb on the PCR reads, yielding one entry per CDR3 protein. This table has about 420,000 distinct CDR3 sequences, about 17% appearing once.

The rearrangement links TRBV11-1 to TRBJ2-2, with D possibly being TRBD1 or TRBD2 (7 bases each). The receptor comes from a boy younger than two who had a stem cell transplant for Wiskott-Aldrich syndrome, so the T cells may come from the graft donor. Source: PBMCs, mostly from graft donor cells, taken 360 days after TCRalphabeta/CD19-depleted stem cell transplant. DNA for the CDR3: TGTGCCAGCAGCTTAGCGCTACAGGGGACTACGAACACCGGGGAGCTGTTTTTT. It codes for CASSLALQGTTNTGELFF. The full variable domain, its missing parts supplied by reference TRBV11-1 and TRBJ2-2, is EAEVAQSPRYKITEKSQAVAFWCDPISGHATLYWYRQILGQGPELLVQFQDESVVDDSQLPKDRFSAERLKGVDSTLKIQPAELGDSAMYLCASSLALQGTTNTGELFFGEGSRLTVL.